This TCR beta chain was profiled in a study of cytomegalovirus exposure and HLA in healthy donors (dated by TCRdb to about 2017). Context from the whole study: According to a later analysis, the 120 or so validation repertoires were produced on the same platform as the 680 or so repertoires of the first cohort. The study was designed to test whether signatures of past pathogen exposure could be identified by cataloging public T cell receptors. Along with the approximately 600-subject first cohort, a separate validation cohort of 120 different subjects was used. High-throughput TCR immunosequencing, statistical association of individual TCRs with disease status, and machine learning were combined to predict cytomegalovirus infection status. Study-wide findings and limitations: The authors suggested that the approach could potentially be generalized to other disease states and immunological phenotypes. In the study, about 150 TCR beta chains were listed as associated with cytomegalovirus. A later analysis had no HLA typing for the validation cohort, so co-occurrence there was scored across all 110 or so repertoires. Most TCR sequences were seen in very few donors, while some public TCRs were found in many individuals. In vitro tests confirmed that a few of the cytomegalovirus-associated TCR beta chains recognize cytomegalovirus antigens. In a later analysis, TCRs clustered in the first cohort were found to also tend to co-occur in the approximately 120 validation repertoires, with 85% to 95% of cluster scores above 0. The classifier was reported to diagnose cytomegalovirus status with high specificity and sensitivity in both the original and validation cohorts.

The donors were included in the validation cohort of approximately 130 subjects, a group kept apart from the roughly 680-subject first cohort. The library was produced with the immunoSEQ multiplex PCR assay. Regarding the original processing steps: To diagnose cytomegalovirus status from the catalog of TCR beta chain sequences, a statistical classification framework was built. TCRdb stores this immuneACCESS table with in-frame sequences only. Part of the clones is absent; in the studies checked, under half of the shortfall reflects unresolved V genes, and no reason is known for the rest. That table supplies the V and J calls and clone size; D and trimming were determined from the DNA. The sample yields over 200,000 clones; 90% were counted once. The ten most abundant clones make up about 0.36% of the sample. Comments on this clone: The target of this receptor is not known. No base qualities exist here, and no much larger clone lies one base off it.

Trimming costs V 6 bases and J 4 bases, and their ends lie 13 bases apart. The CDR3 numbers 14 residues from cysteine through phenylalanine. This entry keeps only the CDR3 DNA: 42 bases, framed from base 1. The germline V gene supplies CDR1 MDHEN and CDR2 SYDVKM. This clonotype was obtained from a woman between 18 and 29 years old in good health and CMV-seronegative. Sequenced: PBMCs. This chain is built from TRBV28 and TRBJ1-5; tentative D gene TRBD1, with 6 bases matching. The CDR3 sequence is CASSLGQPNQPQHF. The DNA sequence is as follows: TGTGCCAGCAGCCTAGGACAGCCTAATCAGCCCCAGCATTTT.